This record concerns one T cell receptor beta chain sequence. What it binds is not known. A read error may produce the germline difference seen at one junction end. These data are taken from a study of cytomegalovirus exposure and HLA in healthy donors. General observations from the study: For cytomegalovirus status, the classifier reportedly gave diagnoses with high specificity and sensitivity. It was confirmed in vitro that three of the CMV-associated chains were specific for CMV antigens.

Using immunoSEQ multiplex PCR, the repertoire was profiled, and TCRdb retains in-frame clones only, with some absent. Altogether roughly 250,000 clones are present, about 90% being singletons, with the ten largest covering approximately 0.34%. The clonotype comes from a young woman in good health and CMV-seronegative. Sequenced material: PBMCs.

The CDR3 sequence is CASSSPGAPGF. Here the CDR3 DNA reads TGTGCCAGCAGCTCCCCAGGGGCCCCTGGTTTT. This chain uses TRBV9 with TRBJ1-3; weak D call: TRBD1 (6 bases). Per the germline V gene, CDR1 is SGDLS and CDR2 is YYNGEE. The CDR3 runs 11 residues.